Following are 6 T cell receptor beta chains from one sample sequenced in a study of blood T cell repertoires in COVID-19. Assay used: immunoSEQ multiplex PCR; TCRdb lists only in-frame clones, some missing. The data contain 250,000 to 300,000 clones, 80% to 85% of them seen just once; the ten biggest clones take up around 3.6%. The sequenced sample consisted of PBMCs or T cells enriched from blood (not recorded which). These receptors originate from a man between 50 and 59 years old who had recovered from COVID-19.

The genes are TRBV28 and TRBJ2-1; 8 bases match TRBD2. The J segment lost 8 bases and the V segment lost 6 bases, leaving 15 bases of the junction unmatched. Germline CDR1 and CDR2: MDHEN and SYDVKM. The CDR3 has 16 residues. The CDR3 region has the DNA TGTGCCAGCAGCTCCGGCCACGGGGGGGATTTCTATGAGCAGTTCTTC. This codes for CASSSGHGGDFYEQFF. Variable domain in full (rest from reference TRBV28 and TRBJ2-1): DVKVTQSSRYLVKRTGEKVFLECVQDMDHENMFWYRQDPGLGLRLIYFSYDVKMKEKGDIPEGYSVSREKKERFSLILESASTNQTSMYLCASSSGHGGDFYEQFFGPGTRLTVL.

The chain is built from TRBV6-5 and TRBJ1-2, with D uncertain. The germline V gene has CDR1 MNHEY and CDR2 SVGAGI. The CDR3 totals 13 residues. DNA for the CDR3: TGTACGACTGAAAGGGCGGGCGGTTATGGCTACACCTTC. Translated, it gives CTTERAGGYGYTF.

This clone was observed a handful of times. J is TRBJ2-1 and V is TRBV27, with a possible D match to TRBD2 (6 bases). Between the trimmed V and J ends, which lost 3 bases and 6 bases, there was a span of 12 bases. The CDR3 covers 14 residues. Germline-derived CDR1 and CDR2 are MNHEY and SMNVEV (reference sequence). CDR3 sequence reads: CASSFFAGSNEQFF. CDR3 sequence (DNA): TGTGCCAGCAGTTTTTTCGCGGGGTCCAATGAGCAGTTCTTC.

V is TRBV7-3 and J is TRBJ2-2; D ambiguous. The CDR3 contains 13 residues. V was trimmed by 1 base and J by 5 bases, leaving 5 bases between them. Germline V lookup: CDR1 SGHTA, CDR2 FQGTGA. CDR3 sequence reads: CASSLSSTGELFF. The CDR3 DNA is TGTGCCAGCAGCTTAAGTAGTACCGGGGAGCTGTTTTTT.

The V and J genes are TRBV14 and TRBJ2-5; 9 bases are a match to TRBD2. From germline, CDR1 is SGHDN and CDR2 FVKESK. The CDR3 contains 13 residues. The V gene end was trimmed by 4 bases and the J gene end by 5 bases; junction bases not matched to a gene: 2. The CDR3 nucleotides are TGTGCCAGCAGCCCGGGACTAGCTGAGACCCAGTACTTC. Translation: CASSPGLAETQYF.

The chain combines TRBV29-1 with TRBJ1-1; D is uncertain. Trimming stripped 7 bases from V and 0 bases from J, with 12 bases between. Germline-derived CDR1 and CDR2 are SQVTM and ANQGSEA. The CDR3 covers 13 residues. This CDR3 reads CSARAGLNTEAFF. The DNA for the CDR3 is TGCAGCGCCCGAGCAGGTTTGAACACTGAAGCTTTCTTT.